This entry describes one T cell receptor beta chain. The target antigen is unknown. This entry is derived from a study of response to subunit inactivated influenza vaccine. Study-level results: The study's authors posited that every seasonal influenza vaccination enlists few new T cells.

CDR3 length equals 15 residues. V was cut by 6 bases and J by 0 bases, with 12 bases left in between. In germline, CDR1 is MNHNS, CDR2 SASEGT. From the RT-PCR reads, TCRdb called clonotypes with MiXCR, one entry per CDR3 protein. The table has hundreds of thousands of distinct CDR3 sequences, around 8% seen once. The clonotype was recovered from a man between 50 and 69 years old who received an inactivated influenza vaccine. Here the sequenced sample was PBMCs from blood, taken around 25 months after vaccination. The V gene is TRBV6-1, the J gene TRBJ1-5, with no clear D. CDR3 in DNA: TGTGCCAGCAGCCCGCGGAGGATTAGCAATCAGCCCCAGCATTTT. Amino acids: CASSPRRISNQPQHF.